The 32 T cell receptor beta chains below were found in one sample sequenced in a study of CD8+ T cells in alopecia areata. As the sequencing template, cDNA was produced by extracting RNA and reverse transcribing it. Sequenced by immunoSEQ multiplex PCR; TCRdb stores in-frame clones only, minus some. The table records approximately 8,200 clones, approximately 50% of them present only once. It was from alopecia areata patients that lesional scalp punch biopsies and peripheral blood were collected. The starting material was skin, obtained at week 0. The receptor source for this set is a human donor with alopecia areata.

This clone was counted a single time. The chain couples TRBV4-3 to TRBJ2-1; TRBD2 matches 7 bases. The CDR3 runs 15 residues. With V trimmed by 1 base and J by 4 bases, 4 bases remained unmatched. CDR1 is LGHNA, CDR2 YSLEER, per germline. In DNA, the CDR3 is TGCGCCAGCAGCCAAGCGCCTAGCGGATACAATGAGCAGTTCTTC. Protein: CASSQAPSGYNEQFF.

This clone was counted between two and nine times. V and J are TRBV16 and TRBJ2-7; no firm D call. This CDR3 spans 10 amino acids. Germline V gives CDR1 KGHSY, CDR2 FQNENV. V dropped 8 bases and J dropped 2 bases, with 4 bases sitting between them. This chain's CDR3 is CASGTYEQYF. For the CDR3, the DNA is TGTGCCAGCGGAACCTACGAGCAGTACTTC.

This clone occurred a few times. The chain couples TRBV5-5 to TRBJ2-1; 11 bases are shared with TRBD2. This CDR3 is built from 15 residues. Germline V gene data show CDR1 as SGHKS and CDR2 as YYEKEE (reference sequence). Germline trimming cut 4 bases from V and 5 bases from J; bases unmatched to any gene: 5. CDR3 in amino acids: CASSLGLAAHNEQFF. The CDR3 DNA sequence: TGTGCCAGCAGCCTGGGACTAGCGGCACACAATGAGCAGTTCTTC.

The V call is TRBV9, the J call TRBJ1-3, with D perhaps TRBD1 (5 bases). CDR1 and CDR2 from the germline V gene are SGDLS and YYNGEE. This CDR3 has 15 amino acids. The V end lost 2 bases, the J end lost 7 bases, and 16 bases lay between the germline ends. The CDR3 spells CASSVGAATYNTIYF. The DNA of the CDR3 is TGTGCCAGCAGCGTCGGGGCAGCCACTTACAACACCATATATTTT.

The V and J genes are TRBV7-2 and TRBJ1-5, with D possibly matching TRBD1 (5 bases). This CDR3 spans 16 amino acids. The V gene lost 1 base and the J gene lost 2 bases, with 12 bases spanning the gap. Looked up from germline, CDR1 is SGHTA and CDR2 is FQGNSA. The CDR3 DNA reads TGTGCCAGCAGCTTAGAATGGCAGGGAGGCAATCAGCCCCAGCATTTT. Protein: CASSLEWQGGNQPQHF.

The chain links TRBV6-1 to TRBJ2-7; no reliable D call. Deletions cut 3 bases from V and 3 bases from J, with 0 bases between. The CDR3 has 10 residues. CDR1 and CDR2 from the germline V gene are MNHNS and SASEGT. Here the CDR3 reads CASSDYEQYF. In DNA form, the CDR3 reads TGTGCCAGCAGTGACTACGAGCAGTACTTC.

The CDR3 DNA reads as TGTGCCAGCAGCCAAGATCAGGGCGACAGGGGAAACACCATATATTTT. Amino acids: CASSQDQGDRGNTIYF. This chain joins TRBV14 and TRBJ1-3; TRBD1 is a possible D gene (6 bases). The CDR3 consists of 16 residues. V was clipped by 0 bases and J by 4 bases, with 13 bases between them. Germline V gives CDR1 SGHDN, CDR2 FVKESK.

The CDR3 DNA follows: TGCGCCAGCAGCCCGCCGGGCCGCACAGATACGCAGTATTTT. Translating it yields CASSPPGRTDTQYF. This chain connects TRBV5-1 to TRBJ2-3; unclear D gene. Trimming shortened V by 4 bases and J by 1 base, and 10 bases separated the two germline ends. The CDR3 has 14 residues. Per germline, CDR1 SGHRS and CDR2 YFSETQ.

In DNA, the CDR3 is TGCAGCGGCGGGATGGATACGCAGTATTTT. This gives the protein CSGGMDTQYF. V is TRBV29-1 and J is TRBJ2-3; D might be TRBD2 (6 bases). From germline, CDR1 is SQVTM and CDR2 ANQGSEA. This CDR3 is built from 10 residues. The V gene lost 7 bases and the J gene lost 6 bases, with 8 bases spanning the gap.

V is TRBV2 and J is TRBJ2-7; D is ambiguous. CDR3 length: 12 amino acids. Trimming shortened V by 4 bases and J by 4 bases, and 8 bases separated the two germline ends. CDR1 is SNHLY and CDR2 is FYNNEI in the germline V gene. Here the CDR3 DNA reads TGTGCCAGCAGTGCGACACGGTACGAGCAGTACTTC. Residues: CASSATRYEQYF.

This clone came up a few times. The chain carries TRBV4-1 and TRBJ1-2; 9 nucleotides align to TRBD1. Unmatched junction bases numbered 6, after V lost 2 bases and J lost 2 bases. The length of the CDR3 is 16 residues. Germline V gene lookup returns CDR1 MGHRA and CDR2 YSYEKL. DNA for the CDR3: TGCGCCAGCAGCCAATTAACAGGGGGCGTCAACTATGGCTACACCTTC. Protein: CASSQLTGGVNYGYTF.

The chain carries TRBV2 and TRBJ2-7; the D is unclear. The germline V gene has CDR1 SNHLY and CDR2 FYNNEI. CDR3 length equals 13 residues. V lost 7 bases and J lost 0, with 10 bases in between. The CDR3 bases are TGTGCCAGCATGCTGCCTGGCTCCTACGAGCAGTACTTC. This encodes CASMLPGSYEQYF.

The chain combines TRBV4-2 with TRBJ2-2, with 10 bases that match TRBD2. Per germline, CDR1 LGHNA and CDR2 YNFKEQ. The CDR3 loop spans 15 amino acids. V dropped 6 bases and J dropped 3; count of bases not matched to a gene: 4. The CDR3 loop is CASRLGTSDTGELFF. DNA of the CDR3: TGTGCCAGCAGACTAGGGACTAGCGACACCGGGGAGCTGTTTTTT.

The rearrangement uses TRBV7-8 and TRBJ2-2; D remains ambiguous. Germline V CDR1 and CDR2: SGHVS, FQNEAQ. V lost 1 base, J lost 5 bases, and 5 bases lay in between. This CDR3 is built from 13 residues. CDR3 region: CASSLVATGELFF. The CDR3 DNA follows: TGTGCCAGCAGCTTAGTAGCTACCGGGGAGCTGTTTTTT.

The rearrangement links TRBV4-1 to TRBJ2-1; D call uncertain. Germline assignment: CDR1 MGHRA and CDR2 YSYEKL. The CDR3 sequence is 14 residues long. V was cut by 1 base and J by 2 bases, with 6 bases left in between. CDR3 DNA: TGCGCCAGCAGCCAAGTCGCCACCTACAATGAGCAGTTCTTC. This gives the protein CASSQVATYNEQFF.

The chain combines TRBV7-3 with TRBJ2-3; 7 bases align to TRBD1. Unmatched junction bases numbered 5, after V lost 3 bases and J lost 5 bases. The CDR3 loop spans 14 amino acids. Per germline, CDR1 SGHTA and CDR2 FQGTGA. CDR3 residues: CASSLRGQGDTQYF. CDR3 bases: TGTGCCAGCAGCTTGAGGGGGCAAGGAGATACGCAGTATTTT.

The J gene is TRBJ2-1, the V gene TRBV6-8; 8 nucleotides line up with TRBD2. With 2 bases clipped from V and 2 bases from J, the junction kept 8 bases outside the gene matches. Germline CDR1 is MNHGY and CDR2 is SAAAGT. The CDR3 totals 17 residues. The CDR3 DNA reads TGTGCCAGCAGTTACCGCCCGATGACTAGCGCCTACAATGAGCAGTTCTTC. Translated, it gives CASSYRPMTSAYNEQFF.

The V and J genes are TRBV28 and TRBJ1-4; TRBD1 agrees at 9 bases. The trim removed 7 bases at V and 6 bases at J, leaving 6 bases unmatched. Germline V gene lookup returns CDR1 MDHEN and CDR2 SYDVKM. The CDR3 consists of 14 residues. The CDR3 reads CASTTGGRYEKLFF. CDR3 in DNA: TGTGCCAGCACTACAGGGGGCCGGTATGAAAAACTGTTTTTT.

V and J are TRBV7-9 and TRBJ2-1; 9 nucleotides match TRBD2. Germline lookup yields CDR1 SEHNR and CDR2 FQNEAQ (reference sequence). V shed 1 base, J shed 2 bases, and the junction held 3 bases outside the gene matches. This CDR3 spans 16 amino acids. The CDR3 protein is CASSLESGRPYNEQFF. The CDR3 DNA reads TGTGCCAGCAGCTTAGAGAGCGGGAGGCCCTACAATGAGCAGTTCTTC.

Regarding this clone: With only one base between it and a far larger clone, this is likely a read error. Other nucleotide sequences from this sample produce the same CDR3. CDR3 in DNA: TGTGCCAGCAGCGTAGTGTCCGACGGATACAATGAGCAGTTCTTC. This gives the protein CASSVVSDGYNEQFF. J is TRBJ2-1 and V is TRBV9; D is ambiguous. The CDR3 spans 15 residues. The V end was cut by 0 bases, the J end by 4 bases, with 11 bases between. Germline CDR1 reads SGDLS; CDR2 reads YYNGEE.

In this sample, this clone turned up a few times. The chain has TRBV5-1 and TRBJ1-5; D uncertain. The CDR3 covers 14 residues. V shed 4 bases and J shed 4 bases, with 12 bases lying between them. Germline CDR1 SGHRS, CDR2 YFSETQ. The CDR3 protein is CASSLEGLNQPQHF. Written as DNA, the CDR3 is TGCGCCAGCAGCCTAGAAGGCCTTAATCAGCCCCAGCATTTT.

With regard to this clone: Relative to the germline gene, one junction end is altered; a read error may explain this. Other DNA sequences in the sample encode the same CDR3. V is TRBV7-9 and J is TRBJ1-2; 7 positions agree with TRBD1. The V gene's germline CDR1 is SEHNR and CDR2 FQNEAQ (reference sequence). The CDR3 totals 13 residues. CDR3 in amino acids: CASRATGDDGYTF. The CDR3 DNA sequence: TGCGCCAGCAGGGCAACAGGGGACGATGGCTACACCTTC.

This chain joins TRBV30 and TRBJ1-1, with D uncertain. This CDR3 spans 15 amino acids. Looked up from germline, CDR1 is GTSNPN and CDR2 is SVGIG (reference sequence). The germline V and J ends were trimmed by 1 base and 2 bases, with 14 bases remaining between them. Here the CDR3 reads CAWSAPTPGNTEAFF. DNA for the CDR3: TGTGCCTGGAGTGCCCCCACGCCGGGAAACACTGAAGCTTTCTTT.

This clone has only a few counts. The CDR3 spells CASSGLTDEKYF. The CDR3 DNA sequence: TGTGCCAGCAGCGGCCTGACAGACGAGAAGTACTTC. The V call is TRBV9, the J call TRBJ2-4, with D perhaps TRBD1 (5 bases). The V end was cut by 3 bases, the J end by 14 bases, with 15 bases between. Germline V gene data show CDR1 as SGDLS and CDR2 as YYNGEE. The CDR3 has 12 residues.

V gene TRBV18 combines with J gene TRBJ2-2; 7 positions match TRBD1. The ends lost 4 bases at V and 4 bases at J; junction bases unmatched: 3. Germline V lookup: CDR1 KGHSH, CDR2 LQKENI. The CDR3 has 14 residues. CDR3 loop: CASSQGQTTGELFF. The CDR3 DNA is TGTGCCAGCTCACAGGGACAGACCACCGGGGAGCTGTTTTTT.

CDR3 nucleotides: TGCACGGCTGCTTCGACGGTCTATGGCTACACCTTC. Encoded protein: CTAASTVYGYTF. The chain couples TRBV29-1 to TRBJ1-2, with D unresolved. The CDR3 sequence is 12 residues long. The V gene's germline CDR1 is SQVTM and CDR2 ANQGSEA.

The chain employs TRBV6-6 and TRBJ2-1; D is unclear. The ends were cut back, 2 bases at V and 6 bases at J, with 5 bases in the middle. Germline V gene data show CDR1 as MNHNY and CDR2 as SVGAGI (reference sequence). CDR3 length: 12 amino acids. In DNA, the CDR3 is TGTGCCAGCAGTTACATCTCCAATGAGCAGTTCTTC. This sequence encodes CASSYISNEQFF.

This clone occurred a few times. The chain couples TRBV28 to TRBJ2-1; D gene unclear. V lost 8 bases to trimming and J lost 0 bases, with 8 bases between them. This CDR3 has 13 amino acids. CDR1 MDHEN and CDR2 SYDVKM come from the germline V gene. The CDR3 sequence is CASWQSSYNEQFF. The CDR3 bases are TGTGCCAGCTGGCAAAGCTCCTACAATGAGCAGTTCTTC.

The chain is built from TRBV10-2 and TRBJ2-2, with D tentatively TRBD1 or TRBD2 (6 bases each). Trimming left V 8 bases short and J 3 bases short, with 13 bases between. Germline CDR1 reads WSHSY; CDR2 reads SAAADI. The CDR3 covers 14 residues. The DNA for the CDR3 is TGCGCCAGCGGGGGGACACCCGACACCGGGGAGCTGTTTTTT. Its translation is CASGGTPDTGELFF.

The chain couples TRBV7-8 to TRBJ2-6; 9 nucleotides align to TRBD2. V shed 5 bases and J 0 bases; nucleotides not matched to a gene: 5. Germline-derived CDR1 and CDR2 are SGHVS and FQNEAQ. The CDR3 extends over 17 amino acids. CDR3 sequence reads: CASSALAGFSGANVLTF. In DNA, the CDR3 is TGTGCCAGCAGCGCGCTAGCGGGGTTCTCTGGGGCCAACGTCCTGACTTTC.

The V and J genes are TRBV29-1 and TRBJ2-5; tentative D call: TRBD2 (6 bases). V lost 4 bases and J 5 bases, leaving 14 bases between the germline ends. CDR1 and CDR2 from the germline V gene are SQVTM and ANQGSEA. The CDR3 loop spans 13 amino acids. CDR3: CSVGGDSDETQYF. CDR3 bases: TGCAGCGTTGGCGGGGACTCTGACGAGACCCAGTACTTC. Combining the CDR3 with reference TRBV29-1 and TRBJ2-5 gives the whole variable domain SAVISQKPSRDICQRGTSLTIQCQVDSQVTMMFWYRQQPGQSLTLIATANQGSEATYESGFVIDKFPISRPNLTFSTLTVSNMSPEDSSIYLCSVGGDSDETQYFGPGTRLLVL.

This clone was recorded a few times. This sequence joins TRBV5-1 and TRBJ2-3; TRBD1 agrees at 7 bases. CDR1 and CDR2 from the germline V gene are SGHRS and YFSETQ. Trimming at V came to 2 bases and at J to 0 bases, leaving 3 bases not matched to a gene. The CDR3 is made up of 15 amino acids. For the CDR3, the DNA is TGCGCCAGCAGCTTCAGGGGGAGAAGCACAGATACGCAGTATTTT. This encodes CASSFRGRSTDTQYF.